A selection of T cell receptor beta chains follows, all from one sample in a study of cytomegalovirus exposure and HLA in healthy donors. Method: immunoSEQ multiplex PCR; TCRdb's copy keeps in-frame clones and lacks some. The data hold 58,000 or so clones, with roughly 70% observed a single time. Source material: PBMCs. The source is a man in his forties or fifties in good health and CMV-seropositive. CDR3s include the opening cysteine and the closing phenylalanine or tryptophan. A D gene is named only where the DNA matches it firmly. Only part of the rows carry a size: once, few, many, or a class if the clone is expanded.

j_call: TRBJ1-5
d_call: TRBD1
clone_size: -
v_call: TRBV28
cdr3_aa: CASSLNRGPNQPQHF
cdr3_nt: TGTGCCAGCAGTTTAAACAGGGGGCCTAATCAGCCCCAGCATTTT

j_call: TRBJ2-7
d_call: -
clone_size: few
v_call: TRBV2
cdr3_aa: CASSGLTGISYEQYF
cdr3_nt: TGTGCCAGCAGCGGATTAACAGGGATCTCCTACGAGCAGTACTTC

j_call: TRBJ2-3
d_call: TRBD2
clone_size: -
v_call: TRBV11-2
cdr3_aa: CAEGASGRLYTQYF
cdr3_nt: TGTGCCGAAGGGGCTAGCGGGAGATTGTATACGCAGTATTTT

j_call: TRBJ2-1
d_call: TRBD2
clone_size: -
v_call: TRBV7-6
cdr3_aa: CASSFRLARADEQFF
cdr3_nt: TGTGCCAGCAGCTTTCGACTAGCTCGTGCCGATGAGCAGTTCTTC

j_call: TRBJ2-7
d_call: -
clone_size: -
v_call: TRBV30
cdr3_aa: CAWSPGYEQYF
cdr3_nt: TGTGCCTGGAGTCCGGGGTACGAGCAGTACTTC

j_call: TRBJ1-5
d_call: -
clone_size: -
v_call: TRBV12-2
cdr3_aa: CASRLYAGGPQHF
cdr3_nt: TGTGCAAGTCGCTTATATGCCGGTGGGCCCCAGCATTTT

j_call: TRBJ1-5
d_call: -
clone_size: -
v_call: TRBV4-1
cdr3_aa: CASSQEGVGNQPQHF
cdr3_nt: TGCGCCAGCAGCCAAGAAGGGGTGGGGAATCAGCCCCAGCATTTT

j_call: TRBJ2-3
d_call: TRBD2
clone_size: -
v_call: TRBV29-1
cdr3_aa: CSVELGSSGVDTQYF
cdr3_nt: TGCAGCGTTGAGTTGGGTTCTAGCGGGGTGGATACGCAGTATTTT

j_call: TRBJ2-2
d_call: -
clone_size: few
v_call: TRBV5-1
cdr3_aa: CASSFLPDTDTGELFF
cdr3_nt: TGCGCCAGCAGCTTTCTCCCGGACACGGACACCGGGGAGCTGTTTTTT

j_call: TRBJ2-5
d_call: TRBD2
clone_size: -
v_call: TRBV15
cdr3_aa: CATSRGPSGLAGGRPKETQYF
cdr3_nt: TGTGCCACCAGCAGAGGGCCCTCGGGTCTAGCGGGAGGAAGGCCCAAAGAGACCCAGTACTTC

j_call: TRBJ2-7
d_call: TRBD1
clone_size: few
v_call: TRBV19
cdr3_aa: CASSSLQGAYEQYF
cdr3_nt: TGTGCCAGTAGTTCGTTACAGGGGGCTTACGAGCAGTACTTC

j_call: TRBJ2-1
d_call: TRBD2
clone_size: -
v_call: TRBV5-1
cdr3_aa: CASSQGLAVYNEQFF
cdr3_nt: TGCGCCAGCAGCCAGGGACTAGCGGTTTACAATGAGCAGTTCTTC

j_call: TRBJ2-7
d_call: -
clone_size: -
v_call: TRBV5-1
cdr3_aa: CASSPGGQPYEQYF
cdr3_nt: TGCGCCAGCAGCCCTGGAGGGCAGCCCTACGAGCAGTACTTC

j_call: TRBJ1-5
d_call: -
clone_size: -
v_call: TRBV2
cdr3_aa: CASSDSIYSNQPQHF
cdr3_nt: TGTGCCAGCAGTGATAGCATTTATAGCAATCAGCCCCAGCATTTT

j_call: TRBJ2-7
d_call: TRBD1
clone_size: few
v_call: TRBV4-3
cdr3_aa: CASSHVLGQGTYEQYF
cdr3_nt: TGCGCCAGCAGCCACGTCCTTGGACAGGGAACCTACGAGCAGTACTTC

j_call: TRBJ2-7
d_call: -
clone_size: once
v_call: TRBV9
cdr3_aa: CASSVDWTASYEQYF
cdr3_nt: TGTGCCAGCAGCGTAGACTGGACAGCCTCGTACGAGCAGTACTTC

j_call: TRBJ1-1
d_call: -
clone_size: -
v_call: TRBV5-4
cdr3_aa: CASSFGPPGHPNTEAFF
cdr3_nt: TGTGCCAGCAGCTTTGGCCCGCCGGGACATCCGAACACTGAAGCTTTCTTT

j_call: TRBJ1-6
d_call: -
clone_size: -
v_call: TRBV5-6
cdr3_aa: CASSQPSGINSPLHF
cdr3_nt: TGTGCCAGCAGCCAACCCTCAGGGATTAATTCACCCCTCCACTTT

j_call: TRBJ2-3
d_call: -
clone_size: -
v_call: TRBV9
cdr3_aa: CASSVAVTEGQGTQYF
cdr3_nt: TGTGCCAGCAGCGTAGCTGTGACGGAGGGCCAGGGTACGCAGTATTTT

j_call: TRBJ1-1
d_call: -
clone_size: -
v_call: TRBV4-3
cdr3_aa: CASSLQLATEAFF
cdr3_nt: TGCGCCAGCAGCCTTCAGTTGGCCACTGAAGCTTTCTTT

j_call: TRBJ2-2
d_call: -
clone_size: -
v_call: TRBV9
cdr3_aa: CASGRGTTGELFF
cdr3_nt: TGTGCCAGCGGGCGGGGCACCACCGGGGAGCTGTTTTTT

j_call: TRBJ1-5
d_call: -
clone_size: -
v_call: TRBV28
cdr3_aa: CASGGRDYNQPQHF
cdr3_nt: TGTGCCAGCGGAGGCAGGGACTACAATCAGCCCCAGCATTTT

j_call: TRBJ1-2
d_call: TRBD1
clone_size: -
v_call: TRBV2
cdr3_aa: CASSGVGTVGNGYTF
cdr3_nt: TGTGCCAGCAGCGGGGTGGGGACAGTTGGGAATGGCTACACCTTC

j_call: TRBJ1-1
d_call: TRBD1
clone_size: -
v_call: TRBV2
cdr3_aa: CASRDRGDTEAFF
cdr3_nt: TGTGCCAGCAGGGACAGGGGTGACACTGAAGCTTTCTTT

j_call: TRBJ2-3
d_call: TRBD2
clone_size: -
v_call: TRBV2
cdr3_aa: CATTRERGGGTQYF
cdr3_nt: TGTGCCACTACGCGCGAGCGGGGGGGCGGTACGCAGTATTTT

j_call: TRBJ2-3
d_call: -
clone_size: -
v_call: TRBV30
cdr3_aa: CAWGLGGQPLTDTQYF
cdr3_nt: TGTGCCTGGGGTCTGGGTGGGCAGCCTCTCACAGATACGCAGTATTTT

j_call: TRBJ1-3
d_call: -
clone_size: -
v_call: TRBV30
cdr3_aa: CAWSPLGGATTGNTIYF
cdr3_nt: TGTGCCTGGAGTCCTCTTGGGGGGGCTACCACTGGAAACACCATATATTTT

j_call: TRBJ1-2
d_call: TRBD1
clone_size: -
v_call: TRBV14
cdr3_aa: CASSQVSRGPRNYGYTF
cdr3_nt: TGTGCCAGCAGCCAAGTCTCCAGGGGGCCTCGGAACTATGGCTACACCTTC

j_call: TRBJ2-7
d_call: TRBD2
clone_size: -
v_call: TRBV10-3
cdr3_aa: CAISGAQRASGSYYEQYF
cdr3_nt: TGTGCCATCAGTGGGGCACAGAGGGCTAGCGGGAGTTACTACGAGCAGTACTTC

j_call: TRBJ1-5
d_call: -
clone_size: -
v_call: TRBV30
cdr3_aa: CAWSEFSGSPQHF
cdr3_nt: TGTGCCTGGAGCGAATTCTCAGGCTCGCCCCAGCATTTT

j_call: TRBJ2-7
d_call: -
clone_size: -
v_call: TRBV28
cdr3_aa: CATAGSPLNEQYF
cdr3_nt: TGTGCCACTGCGGGGAGTCCCCTCAACGAGCAGTACTTC

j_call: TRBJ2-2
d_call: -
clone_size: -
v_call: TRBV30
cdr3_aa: CAWSVGLASTGELFF
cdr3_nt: TGTGCCTGGAGTGTGGGACTGGCCAGCACCGGGGAGCTGTTTTTT

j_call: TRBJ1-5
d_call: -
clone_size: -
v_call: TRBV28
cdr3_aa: CASSLSRGLQPQHF
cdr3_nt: TGTGCCAGCAGTCTAAGTAGAGGGCTTCAGCCCCAGCATTTT

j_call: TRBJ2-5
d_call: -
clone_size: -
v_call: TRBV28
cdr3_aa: CASSPGTLGETQYF
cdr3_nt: TGTGCCAGCAGTCCCGGGACTCTAGGGGAGACCCAGTACTTC

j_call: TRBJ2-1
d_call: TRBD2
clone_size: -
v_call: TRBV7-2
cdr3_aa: CASSIAGGSYNEQFF
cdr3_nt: TGTGCCAGCAGCATAGCGGGGGGCTCCTACAATGAGCAGTTCTTC

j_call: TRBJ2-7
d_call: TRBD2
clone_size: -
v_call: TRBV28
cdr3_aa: CASSRLAGYEQYF
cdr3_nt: TGTGCCAGCAGTAGACTAGCGGGGTACGAGCAGTACTTC

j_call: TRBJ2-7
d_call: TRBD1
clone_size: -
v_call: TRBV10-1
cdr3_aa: CASSETGVYEQYF
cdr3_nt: TGCGCCAGCAGTGAGACAGGGGTCTACGAGCAGTACTTC

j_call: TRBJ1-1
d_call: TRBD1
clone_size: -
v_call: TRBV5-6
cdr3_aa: CASSLDLAGGRSTEAFF
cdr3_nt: TGTGCCAGCAGCTTGGATTTGGCAGGGGGCAGGAGCACTGAAGCTTTCTTT

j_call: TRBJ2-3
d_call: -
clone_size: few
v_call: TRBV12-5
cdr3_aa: CASGSTRGARHTDTQYF
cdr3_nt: TGTGCTAGTGGTTCCACTCGGGGAGCGCGCCACACAGATACGCAGTATTTT

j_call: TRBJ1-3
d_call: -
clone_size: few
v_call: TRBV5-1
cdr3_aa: CASSLVGQGSGNTIYF
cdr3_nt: TGCGCCAGCAGCTTGGTGGGGCAGGGCTCTGGAAACACCATATATTTT

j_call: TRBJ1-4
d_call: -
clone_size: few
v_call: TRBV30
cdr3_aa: CAWISNEKLFF
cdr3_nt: TGTGCCTGGATTAGTAATGAAAAACTGTTTTTT

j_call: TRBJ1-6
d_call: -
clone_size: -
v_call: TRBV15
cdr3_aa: CATSGERGRDNSPLHF
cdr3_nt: TGTGCCACCAGCGGCGAACGCGGCAGGGATAATTCACCCCTCCACTTT

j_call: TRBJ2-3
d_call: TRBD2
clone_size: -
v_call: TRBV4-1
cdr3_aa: CASSQGTSGSTDTQYF
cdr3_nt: TGCGCCAGCAGCCAAGGGACTAGCGGTAGCACAGATACGCAGTATTTT

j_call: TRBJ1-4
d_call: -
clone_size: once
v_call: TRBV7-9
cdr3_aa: CASSFEGLSEKLFF
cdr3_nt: TGTGCCAGCAGCTTCGAGGGTTTGAGTGAAAAACTGTTTTTT

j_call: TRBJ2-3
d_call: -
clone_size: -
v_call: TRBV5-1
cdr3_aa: CASSSGVVDTDTQYF
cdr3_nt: TGCGCCAGCAGCTCAGGGGTGGTGGACACAGATACGCAGTATTTT

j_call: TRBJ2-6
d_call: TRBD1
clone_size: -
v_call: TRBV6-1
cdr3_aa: CASSAGTGVSGANVLTF
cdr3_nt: TGTGCCAGCAGTGCGGGGACAGGGGTGTCAGGGGCCAACGTCCTGACTTTC

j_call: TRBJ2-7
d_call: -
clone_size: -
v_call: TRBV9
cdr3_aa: CASSPQLSATVYEQYF
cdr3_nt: TGTGCCAGCAGCCCCCAGCTCTCGGCCACAGTCTACGAGCAGTACTTC

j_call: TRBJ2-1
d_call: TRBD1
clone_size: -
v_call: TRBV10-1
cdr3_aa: CASSESRTGVRGNEQFF
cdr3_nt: TGCGCCAGCAGTGAGTCCCGGACAGGGGTAAGAGGCAATGAGCAGTTCTTC

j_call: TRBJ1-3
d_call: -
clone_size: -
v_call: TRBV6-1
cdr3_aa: CASSERGFRNTIYF
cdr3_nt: TGTGCCAGCAGTGAAAGGGGGTTTAGAAACACCATATATTTT

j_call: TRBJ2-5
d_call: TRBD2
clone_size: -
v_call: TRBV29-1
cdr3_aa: CSVSSWEGETQYF
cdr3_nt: TGCAGCGTTTCGTCGTGGGAGGGGGAGACCCAGTACTTC

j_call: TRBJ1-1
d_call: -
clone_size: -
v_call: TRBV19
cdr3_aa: CASSERTVFTEAFF
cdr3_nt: TGTGCCAGTAGTGAACGGACAGTATTTACTGAAGCTTTCTTT

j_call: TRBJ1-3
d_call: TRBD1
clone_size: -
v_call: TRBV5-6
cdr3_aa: CASSLVTGGYRSGNTIYF
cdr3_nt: TGTGCCAGCAGCTTGGTTACAGGGGGTTATCGGTCTGGAAACACCATATATTTT

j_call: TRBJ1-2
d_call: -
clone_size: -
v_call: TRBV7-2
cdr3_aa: CASSYDRRGYTF
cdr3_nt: TGTGCCAGCAGCTACGACAGACGGGGCTACACCTTC